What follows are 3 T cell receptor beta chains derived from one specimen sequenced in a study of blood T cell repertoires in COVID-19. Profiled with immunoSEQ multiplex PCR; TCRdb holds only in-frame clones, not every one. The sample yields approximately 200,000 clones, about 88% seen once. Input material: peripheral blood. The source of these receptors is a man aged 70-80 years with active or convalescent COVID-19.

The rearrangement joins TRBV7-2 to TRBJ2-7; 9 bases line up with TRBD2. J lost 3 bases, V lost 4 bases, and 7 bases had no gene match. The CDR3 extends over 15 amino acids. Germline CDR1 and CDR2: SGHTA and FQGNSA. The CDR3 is CASSSQRGALYEQYF. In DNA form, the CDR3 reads TGTGCCAGCAGCTCCCAGCGGGGGGCCCTCTACGAGCAGTACTTC.

The CDR3 coding sequence is TGTGCCAGCAGTCATGGGACAGGGGGCAGCGATGAGCAGTTCTTC. Its translation: CASSHGTGGSDEQFF. The V call is TRBV6-5, the J call TRBJ2-1; 12 nucleotides align to TRBD1. This CDR3 is built from 15 residues. V gave up 5 bases and J gave up 8 bases; unmatched junction bases: 7. Germline-derived CDR1 and CDR2 are MNHEY and SVGAGI.

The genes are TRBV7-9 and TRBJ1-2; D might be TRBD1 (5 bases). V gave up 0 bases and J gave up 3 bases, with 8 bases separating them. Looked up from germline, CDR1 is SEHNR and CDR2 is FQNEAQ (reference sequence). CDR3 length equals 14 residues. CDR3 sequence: CASSLAGADYGYTF. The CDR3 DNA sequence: TGTGCCAGCAGCTTAGCAGGGGCCGACTATGGCTACACCTTC.